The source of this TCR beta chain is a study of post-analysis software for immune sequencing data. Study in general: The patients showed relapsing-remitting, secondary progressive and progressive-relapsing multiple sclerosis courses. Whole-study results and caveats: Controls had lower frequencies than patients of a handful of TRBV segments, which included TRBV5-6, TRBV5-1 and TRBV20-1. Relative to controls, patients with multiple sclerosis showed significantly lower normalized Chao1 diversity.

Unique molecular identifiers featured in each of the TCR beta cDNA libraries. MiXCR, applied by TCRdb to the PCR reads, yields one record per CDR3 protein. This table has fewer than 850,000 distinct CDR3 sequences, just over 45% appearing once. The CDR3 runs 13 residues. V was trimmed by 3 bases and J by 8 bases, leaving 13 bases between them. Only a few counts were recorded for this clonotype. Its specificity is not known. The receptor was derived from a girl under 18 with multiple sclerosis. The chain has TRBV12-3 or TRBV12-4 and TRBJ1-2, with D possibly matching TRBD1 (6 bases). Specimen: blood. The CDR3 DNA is TGTGCCAGCAGTTTGAACAGGGTGAACGGCTACACCTTC. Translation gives CASSLNRVNGYTF.